One sample yielded the 27 T cell receptor beta chains listed below, sequenced in a study of T cell clones after liver transplantation. Repertoires were generated with immunoSEQ multiplex PCR, while TCRdb's copy carries only in-frame clones and drops some. Among approximately 11,000 clones listed, around 70% were seen once. The sample consisted of CD4+ T cells from blood, taken less than 33 months after liver transplant. The receptors come from a human patient who received a liver transplant. Some of these T cells may belong to the graft donor.

This clone has just one count. The chain has TRBV19 and TRBJ1-5; 10 bases map to TRBD1. Germline V gene lookup returns CDR1 LNHDA and CDR2 SQIVND (reference sequence). Trimming cost V 5 bases and J 2 bases; bases outside gene matches: 6. The CDR3 consists of 16 residues. The CDR3 loop reads CASSLTGGRGNQPQHF. CDR3 DNA sequence: TGTGCCAGTAGTCTGACAGGGGGCAGGGGCAATCAGCCCCAGCATTTT.

This clone was recorded a few times. The gene calls are TRBV4-3 and TRBJ2-6, with D possibly being TRBD1 (5 bases). Germline values: CDR1 LGHNA, CDR2 YSLEER. The CDR3 sequence is 16 residues long. V shed 0 bases and J shed 4 bases, with 10 bases lying between them. The DNA for the CDR3 is TGCGCCAGCAGCCAAGACCAGGGCACCGGGGCCAACGTCCTGACTTTC. This codes for CASSQDQGTGANVLTF.

The chain links TRBV6-5 to TRBJ2-7; D gene ambiguous. V was cut by 6 bases and J by 0 bases, with 12 bases left in between. Germline assignment: CDR1 MNHEY and CDR2 SVGAGI. The CDR3 is 14 amino acids. CDR3 loop: CASRSGRVSYEQYV. For the CDR3, the DNA is TGTGCCAGCAGAAGTGGCAGAGTCTCCTACGAGCAGTACGTC.

This clone has just one count. The genes are TRBV5-1 and TRBJ2-2; 7 nucleotides line up with TRBD1. Germline CDR1 reads SGHRS; CDR2 reads YFSETQ. V was pared by 0 bases and J by 3 bases, with 2 bases of the junction left unmatched. The CDR3 runs to 15 residues. CDR3 amino acids: CASSLDRGYTGELFF. The CDR3 nucleotides are TGCGCCAGCAGCTTGGACAGGGGATACACCGGGGAGCTGTTTTTT.

V gene TRBV4-1 combines with J gene TRBJ2-7; D unresolved. The V end was cut by 6 bases, the J end by 0 bases, with 12 bases between. CDR3 size: 14 residues. Germline V gives CDR1 MGHRA, CDR2 YSYEKL. CDR3 nucleotide sequence: TGCGCCAGCAGTCAAACAGAAGACTCCTACGAGCAGTACTTC. Translation: CASSQTEDSYEQYF.

This sequence joins TRBV28 and TRBJ2-2, with a tentative D call TRBD1 (6 bases). Trimming removed 6 bases from V and 1 base from J, with 18 bases in between. CDR1 and CDR2 from the germline V gene are MDHEN and SYDVKM. The CDR3 contains 17 residues. The CDR3 is CASRPTGLHLNTGELFF. DNA for the CDR3: TGTGCCAGCAGGCCTACAGGGCTGCATTTGAACACCGGGGAGCTGTTTTTT.

The rearrangement uses TRBV5-5 and TRBJ2-7; the match to TRBD1 covers 7 bases. CDR1 is SGHKS and CDR2 is YYEKEE in the germline V gene (reference sequence). V was pared by 0 bases and J by 3 bases, with 3 bases of the junction left unmatched. The CDR3 is 14 residues long. The CDR3 bases are TGTGCCAGCAGCTTGGGGGCAGGGGGCTACGAGCAGTACTTC. Translated: CASSLGAGGYEQYF. The variable domain in full, completed from reference TRBV5-5 and TRBJ2-7, reads DAGVTQSPTHLIKTRGQQVTLRCSPISGHKSVSWYQQVLGQGPQFIFQYYEKEERGRGNFPDRFSARQFPNYSSELNVNALLLGDSALYLCASSLGAGGYEQYFGPGTRLTVT.

The genes are TRBV5-6 and TRBJ1-2, with a tentative D call TRBD1 (5 bases). The V end was cut by 2 bases, the J end by 2 bases, with 13 bases between. Germline CDR1 SGHDT, CDR2 YYEEEE. The CDR3 has 15 amino acids. CDR3 sequence: CASSLTGTYNYGYTF. For the CDR3, the DNA is TGTGCCAGCAGCTTAACCGGGACTTACAACTATGGCTACACCTTC.

This clone has more than one count but fewer than ten. The DNA of the CDR3 is TGTGCCAGCAGCTCAGTGACTGGCGGCTACACCTTC. This sequence encodes CASSSVTGGYTF. This rearrangement joins TRBV5-6 to TRBJ1-2; D unresolved. This CDR3 region has 12 residues. V was pared by 3 bases and J by 8 bases, with 11 bases between. Germline V gene sequence: CDR1 SGHDT, CDR2 YYEEEE.

This clone was observed once. The V and J genes are TRBV19 and TRBJ1-1, with D possibly matching TRBD1 (5 bases). The CDR3 extends over 14 amino acids. Trimming removed 6 bases at V and 5 bases at J, with 16 bases between. Germline V gene data show CDR1 as LNHDA and CDR2 as SQIVND (reference sequence). CDR3 DNA sequence: TGTGCCAGTAGCTTCGGGGGGAGCAGGACTGAAGCTTTCTTT. Translating it yields CASSFGGSRTEAFF.

The chain has TRBV10-3 and TRBJ1-1, with 8 bases that match TRBD1. V lost 2 bases, J lost 1 base, and 6 bases stayed unmatched. The CDR3 runs to 16 residues. Germline CDR1 reads ENHRY; CDR2 reads SYGVKD. This CDR3 is CAISEPWTGTNTEAFF. The CDR3 DNA reads as TGTGCCATCAGTGAGCCCTGGACAGGGACGAACACTGAAGCTTTCTTT.

The rearrangement joins TRBV27 to TRBJ1-5; TRBD1 is a possible D gene (6 bases). The V gene lost 6 bases and the J gene lost 3 bases, with 12 bases spanning the gap. From germline, CDR1 is MNHEY and CDR2 SMNVEV (reference sequence). This CDR3 has 14 amino acids. In DNA, the CDR3 is TGTGCCAGCAGGGAGGGGGGGCTCAATCAGCCCCAGCATTTT. Encoded protein: CASREGGLNQPQHF.

This clone was observed a handful of times. The rearrangement joins TRBV21-1 to TRBJ2-7; the D segment call TRBD2 is taken from the table without a DNA check. TRBV21-1 is given as a pseudogene. There are 16 residues in the CDR3. CDR3 DNA sequence: TGTGCCAGCAGCAAATGCTTAGCGGATAGCTCCTACGAGCAGTACGTC. Amino acids: CASSKCLADSSYEQYV.

Turning to this clone: A much larger clone lies a single base off, so this may be a read error. The gene calls are TRBV4-3 and TRBJ1-2, with D maybe TRBD1 (5 bases). This CDR3 region has 18 residues. In germline, CDR1 is LGHNA, CDR2 YSLEER. V shed 0 bases and J shed 0 bases, with 17 bases lying between them. CDR3 coding DNA: TGCGCCAGCAGCCAAGAAGGGGCAGGCCCCCTCTCTAACTATGGCTACACCTTC. Translated: CASSQEGAGPLSNYGYTF.

V usage is TRBV15 and J usage is TRBJ1-1, with D hard to call. Trimming removed 0 bases from V and 7 bases from J, with 6 bases in between. The germline gives CDR1 LNHNV, CDR2 YYDKDF (reference sequence). CDR3 length: 12 residues. Here the CDR3 reads CATSRDYFEAFF. The CDR3 region has the DNA TGTGCCACCAGCAGAGACTACTTTGAAGCTTTCTTT. Drawing the rest from reference TRBV15 and TRBJ1-1, the complete variable domain is DAMVIQNPRYQVTQFGKPVTLSCSQTLNHNVMYWYQQKSSQAPKLLFHYYDKDFNNEADTPDNFQSRRPNTSFCFLDIRSPGLGDTAMYLCATSRDYFEAFFGQGTRLTVV.

The rearrangement links TRBV9 to TRBJ2-3; TRBD1 aligns across 7 bases. J lost 3 bases, V lost 4 bases, and 5 bases had no gene match. CDR1 is SGDLS, CDR2 YYNGEE, per germline. This CDR3 region has 14 residues. CDR3 residues: CASSPRQGTDTQYF. The CDR3 region has the DNA TGTGCCAGCAGCCCGAGACAGGGAACAGATACGCAGTATTTT.

This chain connects TRBV4-3 to TRBJ2-2; TRBD2 aligns across 9 bases. V was clipped by 0 bases and J by 6 bases; unmatched bases: 5. Per germline, CDR1 LGHNA and CDR2 YSLEER. The CDR3 extends over 16 amino acids. The CDR3 region has the DNA TGCGCCAGCAGCCAAGAGGGGTTAGCGGGAGCCGGGGAGCTGTTTTTT. This translates into CASSQEGLAGAGELFF.

This sequence joins TRBV10-2 and TRBJ1-1, with a tentative D call TRBD1 (5 bases). The length of the CDR3 is 17 residues. Germline V lookup: CDR1 WSHSY, CDR2 SAAADI. Trimming took off 6 bases at V and 0 bases at J, with 20 bases between the two ends. The CDR3 sequence: CASSLLGARTLNTEAFF. The CDR3 coding sequence is TGCGCCAGCAGCCTCTTAGGGGCCAGAACTTTGAACACTGAAGCTTTCTTT.

This clone is medium-sized. V gene TRBV4-3 combines with J gene TRBJ2-5; 11 bases match TRBD2. The CDR3 is made up of 16 amino acids. Germline CDR1 is LGHNA and CDR2 is YSLEER. V lost 4 bases to trimming and J lost 1 base; unmatched junction nucleotides: 5. The CDR3 sequence: CASSRDLAGGQETQYF. CDR3 in DNA: TGCGCCAGCAGCCGAGACCTAGCGGGAGGCCAAGAGACCCAGTACTTC.

This chain links TRBV5-4 with TRBJ2-1; tentative D call: TRBD1 (6 bases). Per germline, CDR1 SGHNT and CDR2 YYREEE (reference sequence). Trimming took 5 bases from V and 5 from J, leaving 8 bases between them. CDR3 length: 12 amino acids. Written as DNA, the CDR3 is TGTGCCAGCAGGGGGACAAACAATGAGCAGTTCTTC. Amino acids: CASRGTNNEQFF.

This clone rates as medium-sized. V and J are TRBV4-2 and TRBJ2-7, with TRBD1 matching over 10 bases. Germline V gives CDR1 LGHNA, CDR2 YNFKEQ. The CDR3 is 15 residues long. The trim removed 1 base at V and 0 bases at J, leaving 0 bases unmatched. The CDR3 nucleotides are TGTGCCAGCAGCCAAGGGACAGGGGGCTCCTACGAGCAGTACTTC. This gives the protein CASSQGTGGSYEQYF.

The rearrangement joins TRBV19 to TRBJ1-2, with 9 bases fitting TRBD1. Germline CDR1 LNHDA, CDR2 SQIVND (reference sequence). J was trimmed by 4 bases and V by 3 bases; bases with no gene match: 9. This CDR3 is 16 amino acids long. CDR3 protein: CASSISGGQGGYGYTF. In DNA form, the CDR3 reads TGTGCCAGTAGTATTTCGGGGGGACAGGGCGGCTATGGCTACACCTTC.

The V call is TRBV4-1, the J call TRBJ2-7; 7 positions agree with TRBD1. The CDR3 contains 14 residues. Per germline, CDR1 MGHRA and CDR2 YSYEKL. The J segment lost 0 bases and the V segment lost 3 bases, leaving 2 bases of the junction unmatched. The CDR3, as DNA: TGCGCCAGCAGCCACGGGACAGACTCCTACGAGCAGTACTTC. Its protein is CASSHGTDSYEQYF.

V usage is TRBV5-1 and J usage is TRBJ2-3, with 7 nucleotides matching TRBD2. Trimming cost V 4 bases and J 2 bases; bases outside gene matches: 13. Per germline, CDR1 SGHRS and CDR2 YFSETQ. The CDR3 sequence is 17 residues long. CDR3 protein: CASSPRGERGYTDTQYF. The DNA for the CDR3 is TGCGCCAGCAGCCCCCGGGGGGAGCGGGGTTACACAGATACGCAGTATTTT.

The chain combines TRBV2 with TRBJ2-3, with 8 bases fitting TRBD2. The CDR3 runs 18 residues. Germline V gene sequence: CDR1 SNHLY, CDR2 FYNNEI. The V gene end was trimmed by 10 bases and the J gene end by 0 bases; junction bases not matched to a gene: 18. The CDR3 region is CATQDPAGVVFSTDTQYF. As DNA, the CDR3 is TGTGCCACCCAGGATCCAGCGGGAGTCGTTTTTAGCACAGATACGCAGTATTTT.

The rearrangement links TRBV7-6 to TRBJ2-1, with 7 bases lining up with TRBD1. V lost 6 bases and J lost 7; bases outside the gene matches: 12. In germline, CDR1 is SGHVS, CDR2 FNYEAQ. The CDR3 runs 15 residues. The CDR3 loop reads CASRTSDDRENEQFF. CDR3 sequence (DNA): TGTGCCAGCAGAACAAGCGACGACAGGGAGAATGAGCAGTTCTTC.

The rearrangement links TRBV5-6 to TRBJ2-7; D ambiguous. Looked up from germline, CDR1 is SGHDT and CDR2 is YYEEEE. V dropped 0 bases and J dropped 0 bases, with 4 bases sitting between them. CDR3 size: 13 residues. This CDR3 is CASSLDNSYEQYV. The CDR3 bases are TGTGCCAGCAGCTTGGACAACTCCTACGAGCAGTACGTC.